One and the same sample provided the 15 T cell receptor beta chains below, sequenced in a study of blood T cell repertoires in COVID-19. The table came from immunoSEQ multiplex PCR; TCRdb's copy has only in-frame clones and leaves some out. The sample has fewer than 300,000 clones; around 88% are singletons. Sequenced material: PBMCs or T cells enriched from blood (not recorded which). The receptors stem from a man aged 35-49 years who had recovered from COVID-19.

The genes are TRBV6-6 and TRBJ2-7, with 12 positions matching TRBD1. The V gene end was trimmed by 1 base and the J gene end by 6 bases; junction bases not matched to a gene: 4. CDR3 length: 15 amino acids. Germline-derived CDR1 and CDR2 are MNHNY and SVGAGI (reference sequence). The CDR3 DNA reads TGTGCCAGCAGTTACTTAGGGACAGGGGGCCTCGAGCAGTACTTC. It translates to CASSYLGTGGLEQYF.

The chain links TRBV5-1 to TRBJ1-2; TRBD1 matches at 8 bases. Losses at the gene ends were 4 bases for V and 6 bases for J; bases not matched to a gene: 11. This CDR3 has 15 amino acids. The germline V gene encodes CDR1 SGHRS and CDR2 YFSETQ. The CDR3 DNA sequence: TGCGCCAGCAGCCTATACCTCACAGGGGGTGATGGCTACACCTTC. Translating it yields CASSLYLTGGDGYTF.

The rearrangement uses TRBV4-3 and TRBJ2-1; 7 nucleotides align to TRBD2. Germline-derived CDR1 and CDR2 are LGHNA and YSLEER. The CDR3 covers 16 residues. V lost 0 bases to trimming and J lost 10 bases; unmatched junction nucleotides: 12. The CDR3 bases are TGCGCCAGCAGCCAAGATTTGGCGGGAGTTCCCGGGGAGCAGTTCTTC. It translates to CASSQDLAGVPGEQFF.

The chain recombines TRBV11-3 with TRBJ2-7, with D possibly TRBD2 on 6 matching bases. V was shortened by 5 bases and J by 2 bases, with 19 bases between the two germline ends. This CDR3 is 16 amino acids long. Germline V gene lookup returns CDR1 SGHNT and CDR2 YENEEA. CDR3 nucleotide sequence: TGTGCCAGCAGCGGCGGGACCGGGACTGATCCCTACGAGCAGTACTTC. Protein sequence: CASSGGTGTDPYEQYF.

CDR3 region: CASSFLAGGLTGELFF. The CDR3 DNA sequence: TGTGCCAGCAGCTTCTTGGCGGGAGGGCTTACCGGGGAGCTGTTTTTT. V gene TRBV11-2 combines with J gene TRBJ2-2; TRBD2 matches 9 bases. The CDR3 is 16 residues long. Germline loops: CDR1 SGHAT, CDR2 FQNNGV. J gave up 5 bases and V 3 bases, and 7 bases lay outside the gene matches.

This chain joins TRBV7-3 and TRBJ2-1; maybe TRBD2 (8 bases). V lost 4 bases and J 9 bases, leaving 22 bases between the germline ends. Germline lookup yields CDR1 SGHTA and CDR2 FQGTGA. The CDR3 contains 16 residues. CDR3 protein: CASSSQGTRGHSEQFF. The CDR3 DNA reads TGTGCCAGCAGCTCCCAAGGGACTAGGGGGCACAGTGAGCAGTTCTTC.

This clone came up once. This chain joins TRBV6-5 and TRBJ2-5, with unresolved D. Germline V gives CDR1 MNHEY, CDR2 SVGAGI. The V gene lost 4 bases and the J gene lost 5 bases, with 14 bases spanning the gap. The CDR3 contains 14 residues. The CDR3 loop is CASSSDVQLETQYF. Here the CDR3 DNA reads TGTGCCAGCAGTTCAGATGTACAATTGGAGACCCAGTACTTC.

The chain has TRBV19 and TRBJ1-3, with 7 nucleotides matching TRBD1. V lost 4 bases to trimming and J lost 9 bases; unmatched junction nucleotides: 6. Germline loops: CDR1 LNHDA, CDR2 SQIVND (reference sequence). The CDR3 spans 13 residues. The CDR3 sequence: CASSTDRDGTIYF. The CDR3 DNA reads as TGTGCCAGTAGTACAGACAGGGATGGCACCATATATTTT.

This chain links TRBV7-2 with TRBJ2-4; possibly TRBD2 for D (5 bases). This CDR3 comprises 17 residues. V gave up 1 base and J gave up 3 bases, with 16 bases separating them. The V gene's germline CDR1 is SGHTA and CDR2 FQGNSA. The CDR3 DNA reads as TGTGCCAGCAGCTTAGGCTCTGCGCAGCGGATCAAAAACATTCAGTACTTC. This gives the protein CASSLGSAQRIKNIQYF.

The rearrangement links TRBV7-8 to TRBJ1-5, with no clear D. The CDR3 sequence is 16 residues long. With 1 base removed from V and 4 bases from J, the gap between germline ends came to 14 bases. Germline V gene sequence: CDR1 SGHVS, CDR2 FQNEAQ. CDR3 in DNA: TGTGCCAGCAGCTTAGGGCGACTGACCCAAAATCAGCCCCAGCATTTT. Translated, it gives CASSLGRLTQNQPQHF.

This rearrangement joins TRBV7-9 to TRBJ2-7, with TRBD1 as a possible D gene (6 bases). Germline CDR1 reads SEHNR; CDR2 reads FQNEAQ (reference sequence). Trimming removed 4 bases from V and 4 bases from J, with 17 bases in between. The CDR3 spans 15 residues. CDR3 amino acids: CASSSIVLGHYEQYF. CDR3 nucleotides: TGTGCCAGCAGCTCCATCGTACTGGGACATTACGAGCAGTACTTC.

This CDR3 reads CASSERRGGASTDTQYF. The CDR3 coding sequence is TGTGCCAGCAGTGAGCGTCGAGGGGGGGCTAGCACAGATACGCAGTATTTT. The chain couples TRBV6-1 to TRBJ2-3, with TRBD2 as a possible D gene (7 bases). The CDR3 runs to 17 residues. V lost 3 bases and J 0 bases, leaving 16 bases between the germline ends. Germline V gene lookup returns CDR1 MNHNS and CDR2 SASEGT.

This rearrangement joins TRBV19 to TRBJ2-1; the D gene is possibly TRBD2 (6 bases). The length of the CDR3 is 13 residues. Deletions cut 4 bases from V and 4 bases from J, with 8 bases between. Germline V CDR1 and CDR2: LNHDA, SQIVND (reference sequence). CDR3 region: CASSTGTYNEQFF. The CDR3 region has the DNA TGTGCCAGTAGTACGGGGACTTACAATGAGCAGTTCTTC. Full variable domain (outside the CDR3, taken from reference TRBV19 and TRBJ2-1): DGGITQSPKYLFRKEGQNVTLSCEQNLNHDAMYWYRQDPGQGLRLIYYSQIVNDFQKGDIAEGYSVSREKKESFPLTVTSAQKNPTAFYLCASSTGTYNEQFFGPGTRLTVL.

This chain joins TRBV9 and TRBJ1-1; unclear D gene. Germline CDR1 SGDLS, CDR2 YYNGEE. This CDR3 comprises 14 residues. Deletions cut 0 bases from V and 4 bases from J, with 10 bases between. The CDR3 spells CASSVAGRPTEAFF. DNA for the CDR3: TGTGCCAGCAGCGTAGCTGGGAGACCCACTGAAGCTTTCTTT.

V is TRBV7-2 and J is TRBJ1-2; a weak D match, TRBD1 (6 bases). Per germline, CDR1 SGHTA and CDR2 FQGNSA. V shed 3 bases and J shed 4 bases, with 9 bases lying between them. The CDR3 is 13 amino acids. In DNA, the CDR3 is TGTGCCAGCAGCTTCGGGGGGCCCTATGGCTACACCTTC. The encoded protein is CASSFGGPYGYTF.